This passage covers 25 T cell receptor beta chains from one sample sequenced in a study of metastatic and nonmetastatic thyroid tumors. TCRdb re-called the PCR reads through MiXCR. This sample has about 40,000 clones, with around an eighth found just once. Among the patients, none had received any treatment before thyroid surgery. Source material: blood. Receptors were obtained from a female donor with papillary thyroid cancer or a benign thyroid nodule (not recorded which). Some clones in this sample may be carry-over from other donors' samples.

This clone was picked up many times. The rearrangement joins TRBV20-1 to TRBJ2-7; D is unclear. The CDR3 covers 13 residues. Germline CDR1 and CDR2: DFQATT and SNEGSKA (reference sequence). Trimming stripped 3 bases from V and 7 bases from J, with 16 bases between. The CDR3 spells CSASSLWVGEQYF. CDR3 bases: TGCAGTGCTAGCAGTTTGTGGGTAGGAGAGCAGTACTTC.

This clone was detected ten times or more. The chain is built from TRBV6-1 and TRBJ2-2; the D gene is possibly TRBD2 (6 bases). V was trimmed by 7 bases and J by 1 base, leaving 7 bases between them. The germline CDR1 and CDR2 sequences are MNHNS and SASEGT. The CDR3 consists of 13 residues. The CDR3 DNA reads TGTGCCAGCACTAGCGAGAACACCGGGGAGCTGTTTTTT. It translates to CASTSENTGELFF.

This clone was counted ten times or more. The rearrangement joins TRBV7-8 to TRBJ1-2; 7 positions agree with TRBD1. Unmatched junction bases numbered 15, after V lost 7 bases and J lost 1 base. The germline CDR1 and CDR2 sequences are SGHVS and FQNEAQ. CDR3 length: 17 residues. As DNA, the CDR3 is TGTGCCAGCATGACTGGACAGGACCTTTTTATTAACTATGGCTACACCTTC. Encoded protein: CASMTGQDLFINYGYTF.

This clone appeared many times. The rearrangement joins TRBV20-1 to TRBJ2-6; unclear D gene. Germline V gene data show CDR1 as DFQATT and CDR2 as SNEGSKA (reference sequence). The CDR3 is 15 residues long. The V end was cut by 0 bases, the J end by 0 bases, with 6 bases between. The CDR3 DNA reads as TGCAGTGCTAGAGAGCGACTCTCTGGGGCCAACGTCCTGACTTTC. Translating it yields CSARERLSGANVLTF.

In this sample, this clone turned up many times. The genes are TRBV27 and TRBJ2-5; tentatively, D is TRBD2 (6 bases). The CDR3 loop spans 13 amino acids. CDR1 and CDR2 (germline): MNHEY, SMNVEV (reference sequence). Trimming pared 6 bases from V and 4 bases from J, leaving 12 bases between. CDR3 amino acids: CASSATSLETQYF. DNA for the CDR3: TGTGCCAGCAGCGCCACTAGCTTAGAGACCCAGTACTTC.

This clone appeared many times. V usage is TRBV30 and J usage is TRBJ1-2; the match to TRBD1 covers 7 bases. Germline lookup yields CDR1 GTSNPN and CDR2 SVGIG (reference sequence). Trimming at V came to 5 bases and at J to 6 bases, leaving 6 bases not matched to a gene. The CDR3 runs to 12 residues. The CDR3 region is CAWDRATDGYTF. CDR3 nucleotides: TGTGCCTGGGACAGGGCCACGGATGGCTACACCTTC.

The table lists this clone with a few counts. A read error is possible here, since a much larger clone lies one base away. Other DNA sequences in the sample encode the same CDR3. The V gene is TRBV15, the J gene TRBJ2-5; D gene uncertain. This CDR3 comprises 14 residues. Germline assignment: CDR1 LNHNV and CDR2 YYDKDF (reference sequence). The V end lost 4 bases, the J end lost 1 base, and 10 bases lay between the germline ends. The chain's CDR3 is CATSIPGVQETQYF. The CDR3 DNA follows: TGTGCCACCAGCATTCCAGGTGTCCAAGAGACCCAGTACTTC.

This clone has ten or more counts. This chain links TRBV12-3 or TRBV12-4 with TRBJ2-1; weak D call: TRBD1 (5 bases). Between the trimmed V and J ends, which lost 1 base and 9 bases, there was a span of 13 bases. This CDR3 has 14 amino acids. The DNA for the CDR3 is TGTGCCAGCAGTTTAGGGGTGGGGCTAGTTGAGCAGTTCTTC. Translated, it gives CASSLGVGLVEQFF.

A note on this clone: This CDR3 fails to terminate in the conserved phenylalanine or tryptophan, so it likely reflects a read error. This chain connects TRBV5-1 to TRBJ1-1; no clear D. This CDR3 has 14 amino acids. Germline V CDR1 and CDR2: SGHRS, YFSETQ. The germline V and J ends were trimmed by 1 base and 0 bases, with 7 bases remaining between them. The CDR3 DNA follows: TGCGCCAGCAGCTTGATAACGGTGAACACTGAAGCTTTCCTT. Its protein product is CASSLITVNTEAFL.

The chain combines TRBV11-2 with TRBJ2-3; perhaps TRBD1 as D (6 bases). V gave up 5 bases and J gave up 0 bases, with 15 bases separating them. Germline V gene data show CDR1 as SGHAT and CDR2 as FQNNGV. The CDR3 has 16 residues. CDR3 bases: TGTGCCAGCAGCGCCTCCTTCGGACAGAGCACAGATACGCAGTATTTT. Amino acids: CASSASFGQSTDTQYF. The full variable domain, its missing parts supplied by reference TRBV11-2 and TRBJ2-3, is EAGVAQSPRYKIIEKRQSVAFWCNPISGHATLYWYQQILGQGPKLLIQFQNNGVVDDSQLPKDRFSAERLKGVDSTLKIQPAKLEDSAVYLCASSASFGQSTDTQYFGPGTRLTVL.

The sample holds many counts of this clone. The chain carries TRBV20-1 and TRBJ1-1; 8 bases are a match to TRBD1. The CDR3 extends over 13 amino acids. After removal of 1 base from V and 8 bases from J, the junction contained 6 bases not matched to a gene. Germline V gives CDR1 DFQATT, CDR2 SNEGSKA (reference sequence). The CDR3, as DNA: TGCAGTGCTAGAGTAATCAGGGGGCTGGAAGCTTTCTTT. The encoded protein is CSARVIRGLEAFF.

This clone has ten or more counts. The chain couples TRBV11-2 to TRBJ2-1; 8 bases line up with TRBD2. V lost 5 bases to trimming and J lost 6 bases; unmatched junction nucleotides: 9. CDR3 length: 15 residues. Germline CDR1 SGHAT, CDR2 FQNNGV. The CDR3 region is CASSLPGLGGNEQFF. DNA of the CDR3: TGTGCCAGCAGCCTGCCGGGACTAGGAGGCAATGAGCAGTTCTTC.

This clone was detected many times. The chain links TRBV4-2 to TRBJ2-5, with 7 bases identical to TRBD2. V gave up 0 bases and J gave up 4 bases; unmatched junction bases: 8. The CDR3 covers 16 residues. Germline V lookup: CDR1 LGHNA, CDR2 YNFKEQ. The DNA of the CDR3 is TGTGCCAGCAGCCAAGAGCTCCCTAGCGGATTAGAGACCCAGTACTTC. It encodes CASSQELPSGLETQYF.

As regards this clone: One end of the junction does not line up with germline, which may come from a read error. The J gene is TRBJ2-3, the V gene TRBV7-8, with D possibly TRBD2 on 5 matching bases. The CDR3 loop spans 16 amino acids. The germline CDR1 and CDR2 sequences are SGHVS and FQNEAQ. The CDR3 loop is CASSLGIAGGAHTLYF. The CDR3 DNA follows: TGTGCCAGCAGCTTAGGGATTGCGGGCGGCGCACATACGCTGTATTTT.

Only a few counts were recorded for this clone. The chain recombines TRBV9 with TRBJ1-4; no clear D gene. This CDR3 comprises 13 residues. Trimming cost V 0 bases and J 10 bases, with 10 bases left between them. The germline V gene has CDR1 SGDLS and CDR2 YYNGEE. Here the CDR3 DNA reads TGTGCCAGCAGCGTAGTTGACGGTGGAAAACTGTTTTTT. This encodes CASSVVDGGKLFF.

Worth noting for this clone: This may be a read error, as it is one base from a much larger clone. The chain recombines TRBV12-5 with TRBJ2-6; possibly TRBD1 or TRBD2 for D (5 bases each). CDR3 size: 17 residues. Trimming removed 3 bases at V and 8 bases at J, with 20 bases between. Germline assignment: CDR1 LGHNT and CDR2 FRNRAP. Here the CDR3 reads CASGFSPGRAGTNVLTF. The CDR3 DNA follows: TGTGCTAGTGGTTTCTCTCCCGGCAGGGCCGGGACCAACGTCCTGACTTTC.

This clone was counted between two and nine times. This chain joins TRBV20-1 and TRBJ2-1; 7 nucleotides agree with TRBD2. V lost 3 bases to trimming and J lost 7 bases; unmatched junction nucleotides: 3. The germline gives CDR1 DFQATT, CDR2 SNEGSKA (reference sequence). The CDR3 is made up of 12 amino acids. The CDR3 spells CSARGGWNEQFF. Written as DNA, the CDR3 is TGCAGTGCTAGGGGGGGGTGGAATGAGCAGTTCTTC.

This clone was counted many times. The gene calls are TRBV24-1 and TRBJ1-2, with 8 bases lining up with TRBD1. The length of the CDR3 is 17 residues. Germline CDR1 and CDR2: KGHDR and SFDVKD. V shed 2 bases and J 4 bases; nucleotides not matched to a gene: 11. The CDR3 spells CATSDSSGQGSGYGYTF. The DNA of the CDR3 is TGTGCCACCAGTGATTCCTCAGGACAGGGTAGTGGCTATGGCTACACCTTC.

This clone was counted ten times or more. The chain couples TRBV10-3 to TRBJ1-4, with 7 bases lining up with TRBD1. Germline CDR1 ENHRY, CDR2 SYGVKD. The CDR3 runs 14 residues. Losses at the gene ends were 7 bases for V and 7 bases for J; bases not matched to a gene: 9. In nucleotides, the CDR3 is TGTGCCATCACAGACAGGGATGGAGGTGAAAAACTGTTTTTT. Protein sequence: CAITDRDGGEKLFF.

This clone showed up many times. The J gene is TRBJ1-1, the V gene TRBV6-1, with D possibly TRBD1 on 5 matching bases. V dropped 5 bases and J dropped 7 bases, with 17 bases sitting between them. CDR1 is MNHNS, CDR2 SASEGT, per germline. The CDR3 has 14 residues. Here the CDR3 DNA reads TGTGCCAGCAGTTCCGTCTTGACAGCCCTTGAAGCTTTCTTT. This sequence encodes CASSSVLTALEAFF.

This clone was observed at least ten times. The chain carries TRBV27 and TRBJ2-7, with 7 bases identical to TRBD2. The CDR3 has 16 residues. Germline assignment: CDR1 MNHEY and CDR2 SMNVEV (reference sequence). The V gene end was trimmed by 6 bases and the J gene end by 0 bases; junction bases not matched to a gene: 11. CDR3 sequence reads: CASSPAGSGASYEQYF. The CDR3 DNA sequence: TGTGCCAGCAGCCCGGCCGGGAGCGGGGCCTCCTACGAGCAGTACTTC.

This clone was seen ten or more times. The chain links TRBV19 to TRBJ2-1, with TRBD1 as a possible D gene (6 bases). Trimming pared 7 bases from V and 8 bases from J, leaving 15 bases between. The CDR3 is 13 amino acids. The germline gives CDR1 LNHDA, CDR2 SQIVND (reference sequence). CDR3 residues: CASNGQGRDEQFF. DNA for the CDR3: TGTGCCAGTAATGGGCAGGGGAGAGATGAGCAGTTCTTC.

DNA for the CDR3: TGCAGTGCCACGGACACCTCAGCCTACGAGCAGTACTTC. Translated: CSATDTSAYEQYF. The chain combines TRBV20-1 with TRBJ2-7; D perhaps matches TRBD1 (5 bases). V was pared by 6 bases and J by 2 bases, with 14 bases between. CDR1 and CDR2 (germline): DFQATT, SNEGSKA (reference sequence). The CDR3 has 13 residues.

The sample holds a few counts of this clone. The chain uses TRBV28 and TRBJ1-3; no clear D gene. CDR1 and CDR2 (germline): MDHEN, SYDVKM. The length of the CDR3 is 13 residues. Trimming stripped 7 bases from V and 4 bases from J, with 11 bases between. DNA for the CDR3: TGTGCCAGCATGACGGTACAGGGAAACACCATATATTTT. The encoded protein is CASMTVQGNTIYF.

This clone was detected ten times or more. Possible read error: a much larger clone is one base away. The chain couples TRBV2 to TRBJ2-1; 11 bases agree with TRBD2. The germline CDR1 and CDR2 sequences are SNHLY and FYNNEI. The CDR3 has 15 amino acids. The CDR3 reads CASSWLAGGYNGQFF. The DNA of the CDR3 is TGTGCCAGCAGTTGGTTAGCGGGAGGGTATAATGGGCAGTTCTTC.